These 27 T cell receptor beta chains were all obtained from the same sample, sequenced in a study of blood T cell repertoires in COVID-19. Assay used: immunoSEQ multiplex PCR; TCRdb lists only in-frame clones, some missing. This repertoire shows more than 70,000 clones, about nine tenths found once; its top ten account for around 3%. Input material: peripheral blood. The source is a woman aged 50 to 60 with active or convalescent COVID-19.

This sequence joins TRBV7-2 and TRBJ2-3; tentatively, D is TRBD1 (6 bases). V gave up 5 bases and J gave up 3 bases, with 18 bases separating them. Germline loops: CDR1 SGHTA, CDR2 FQGNSA. The CDR3 covers 16 residues. The CDR3 DNA reads TGTGCCAGCAGCCCGAGGGGCAGGGGCTGGACAGATACGCAGTATTTT. This encodes CASSPRGRGWTDTQYF.

The sample holds a few counts of this clone. The rearrangement links TRBV9 to TRBJ1-5; D ambiguous. The CDR3 length is 14 residues. Deletions cut 0 bases from V and 2 bases from J, with 6 bases between. Germline V CDR1 and CDR2: SGDLS, YYNGEE. CDR3 DNA sequence: TGTGCCAGCAGCGTAGGTCCGGGCAATCAGCCCCAGCATTTT. Amino acid sequence: CASSVGPGNQPQHF.

The chain links TRBV7-2 to TRBJ2-3; D is unresolved. The V end was cut by 5 bases, the J end by 2 bases, with 11 bases between. The CDR3 runs 14 residues. Germline V gene sequence: CDR1 SGHTA, CDR2 FQGNSA. The DNA of the CDR3 is TGTGCCAGCAGCATGCGACATAACACAGATACGCAGTATTTT. It yields the protein CASSMRHNTDTQYF.

The chain uses TRBV6-5 and TRBJ1-1; 11 bases are a match to TRBD1. The CDR3 has 16 residues. In germline, CDR1 is MNHEY, CDR2 SVGAGI. The trim removed 2 bases at V and 2 bases at J, leaving 4 bases unmatched. CDR3: CASSYGTGGLNTEAFF. DNA of the CDR3: TGTGCCAGCAGTTACGGGACAGGGGGTTTAAACACTGAAGCTTTCTTT.

This clone has only one observation. The chain has TRBV13 and TRBJ2-2; D perhaps matches TRBD1 (6 bases). Between the trimmed V and J ends, which lost 6 bases and 1 base, there was a span of 9 bases. CDR1 and CDR2 from the germline V gene are PRHDT and FYEKMQ (reference sequence). The CDR3 has 14 residues. The CDR3 coding sequence is TGTGCCAGCAGGATGACAGGGAACACCGGGGAGCTGTTTTTT. It yields the protein CASRMTGNTGELFF.

The chain is built from TRBV6-2 or TRBV6-3 and TRBJ1-1; TRBD1 matches at 7 bases. The V and J ends lost 4 bases and 2 bases, in that order; junction bases with no gene match: 7. Per germline, CDR1 MNHEY and CDR2 SVGEGT. CDR3 size: 15 residues. CDR3 sequence reads: CASSSGDRVNTEAFF. For the CDR3, the DNA is TGTGCCAGCAGTTCTGGAGACAGGGTAAACACTGAAGCTTTCTTT.

J is TRBJ2-7 and V is TRBV19, with 7 bases lining up with TRBD1. The CDR3 runs 14 residues. V was clipped by 5 bases and J by 2 bases; unmatched bases: 6. Per germline, CDR1 LNHDA and CDR2 SQIVND (reference sequence). The CDR3 spells CASSFLDRAYEQYF. CDR3 coding DNA: TGTGCCAGTAGTTTCTTAGACAGGGCCTACGAGCAGTACTTC. The variable domain in full, with the rest retrieved from reference TRBV19 and TRBJ2-7, is DGGITQSPKYLFRKEGQNVTLSCEQNLNHDAMYWYRQDPGQGLRLIYYSQIVNDFQKGDIAEGYSVSREKKESFPLTVTSAQKNPTAFYLCASSFLDRAYEQYFGPGTRLTVT.

This sequence joins TRBV11-2 and TRBJ1-1, with 8 bases that match TRBD1. Germline V gives CDR1 SGHAT, CDR2 FQNNGV. The CDR3 loop spans 14 amino acids. Unmatched junction bases numbered 7, after V lost 5 bases and J lost 5 bases. CDR3 protein: CASSPGGLGTEAFF. The CDR3 DNA is TGTGCCAGCAGCCCAGGGGGCCTCGGGACTGAAGCTTTCTTT. Full variable domain (missing parts from reference TRBV11-2 and TRBJ1-1): EAGVAQSPRYKIIEKRQSVAFWCNPISGHATLYWYQQILGQGPKLLIQFQNNGVVDDSQLPKDRFSAERLKGVDSTLKIQPAKLEDSAVYLCASSPGGLGTEAFFGQGTRLTVV.

CDR3 residues: CASSYGQGRNEQFF. DNA of the CDR3: TGCGCCAGCAGCTATGGACAGGGTCGCAATGAGCAGTTCTTC. The chain links TRBV5-1 to TRBJ2-1, with TRBD1 matching 8 bases. The CDR3 extends over 14 amino acids. Germline CDR1 SGHRS, CDR2 YFSETQ. The V and J ends lost 3 bases and 6 bases, in that order; junction bases with no gene match: 5.

V and J are TRBV9 and TRBJ2-1, with 15 bases that match TRBD2. J lost 8 bases, V lost 5 bases, and 5 bases had no gene match. CDR1 is SGDLS and CDR2 is YYNGEE in the germline V gene. The CDR3 contains 15 residues. The CDR3 DNA follows: TGTGCCAGCAGTGCCGGGACTAGCGGGGGGTATGAGCAGTTCTTC. Amino acids: CASSAGTSGGYEQFF.

V is TRBV27 and J is TRBJ1-3; no firm D call. The CDR3 is made up of 13 amino acids. Per germline, CDR1 MNHEY and CDR2 SMNVEV (reference sequence). Trimming removed 3 bases from V and 3 bases from J, with 6 bases in between. CDR3 in DNA: TGTGCCAGCAGTTTCCGGGATGGAAACACCATATATTTT. It is translated as CASSFRDGNTIYF.

In its sample, this clone was seen once. V and J are TRBV4-1 and TRBJ1-1; TRBD1 is a possible D gene (5 bases). In germline, CDR1 is MGHRA, CDR2 YSYEKL. V was pared by 0 bases and J by 0 bases, with 8 bases between. This CDR3 region has 15 residues. The CDR3 protein is CASSQDTRVNTEAFF. CDR3 sequence (DNA): TGCGCCAGCAGCCAAGATACCAGGGTGAACACTGAAGCTTTCTTT.

The chain recombines TRBV20-1 with TRBJ1-1, with 7 bases fitting TRBD1. CDR1 and CDR2 from the germline V gene are DFQATT and SNEGSKA (reference sequence). There are 11 residues in the CDR3. With V trimmed by 8 bases and J by 5 bases, 5 bases remained unmatched. Written as DNA, the CDR3 is TGCAGTCACTACAGGGGTACTGAAGCTTTCTTT. This encodes CSHYRGTEAFF.

To note about this clone: One junction end disagrees with the germline gene, perhaps due to a read error. This chain connects TRBV7-7 to TRBJ2-2; D gene uncertain. The CDR3 consists of 16 residues. Germline lookup yields CDR1 SSHAT and CDR2 FNYEAQ (reference sequence). Here the CDR3 reads CASSAYSTANTGELFF. Written as DNA, the CDR3 is TGTGCTAGCAGCGCATACAGTACCGCGAACACCGGGGAGCTGTTTTTT.

The chain joins TRBV4-2 to TRBJ2-1, with 14 bases identical to TRBD2. V lost 0 bases to trimming and J lost 3 bases; unmatched junction nucleotides: 7. The CDR3 sequence is 19 residues long. Looked up from germline, CDR1 is LGHNA and CDR2 is YNFKEQ. The CDR3 spells CASSQDGPGLAGGYNEQFF. DNA for the CDR3: TGTGCCAGCAGCCAAGATGGTCCCGGACTAGCGGGGGGCTACAATGAGCAGTTCTTC.

This rearrangement joins TRBV7-2 to TRBJ2-7, with D maybe TRBD1 (6 bases). The CDR3 consists of 16 residues. Germline V CDR1 and CDR2: SGHTA, FQGNSA. Trimming shortened V by 4 bases and J by 6 bases, and 22 bases separated the two germline ends. CDR3 amino acids: CASSSYGTGTTREQYF. The CDR3 bases are TGTGCCAGCAGCTCTTACGGAACCGGGACAACGCGCGAGCAGTACTTC.

The genes are TRBV6-6 and TRBJ2-7; D possibly corresponds to TRBD2 (5 bases). CDR3 size: 15 residues. The V end was cut by 4 bases, the J end by 1 base, with 14 bases between. Germline CDR1 is MNHNY and CDR2 is SVGAGI (reference sequence). CDR3 protein: CASSFGPRDSYEQYF. CDR3 nucleotide sequence: TGTGCCAGCAGTTTTGGTCCCCGGGATTCCTACGAGCAGTACTTC.

Here the CDR3 reads CASSQRGLAGGPHEQYF. CDR3 DNA: TGTGCCAGCAGCCAAAGGGGACTAGCGGGGGGGCCGCACGAGCAGTACTTC. The chain couples TRBV4-2 to TRBJ2-7; 16 bases fit TRBD2. CDR1 and CDR2 from the germline V gene are LGHNA and YNFKEQ. V lost 2 bases, J lost 5 bases, and 6 bases stayed unmatched. This CDR3 region has 17 residues.

This clone was seen a single time. The V and J genes are TRBV4-1 and TRBJ2-6; D call uncertain. Trimming pared 4 bases from V and 0 bases from J, leaving 7 bases between. This CDR3 has 15 amino acids. The germline V gene has CDR1 MGHRA and CDR2 YSYEKL. CDR3 sequence reads: CASSLADSGANVLTF. CDR3 nucleotide sequence: TGCGCCAGCAGCCTGGCAGACTCTGGGGCCAACGTCCTGACTTTC.

The chain is built from TRBV4-3 and TRBJ1-6; D gene ambiguous. V was cut by 0 bases and J by 7 bases, with 16 bases left in between. This CDR3 is built from 17 residues. Germline V CDR1 and CDR2: LGHNA, YSLEER. The CDR3 nucleotides are TGCGCCAGCAGCCAAGATAACGTCGGACGGAGGAATTCACCCCTCCACTTT. It codes for CASSQDNVGRRNSPLHF.

The J gene is TRBJ1-4, the V gene TRBV6-2 or TRBV6-3; D gene ambiguous. V dropped 6 bases and J dropped 0 bases, with 8 bases sitting between them. CDR3 length: 14 amino acids. The V gene's germline CDR1 is MNHEY and CDR2 SVGEGT. The CDR3, as DNA: TGTGCCAGCAGCAAAACACCAACTAATGAAAAACTGTTTTTT. Its translation: CASSKTPTNEKLFF.

V is TRBV18 and J is TRBJ2-5, with 7 bases lining up with TRBD1. CDR1 is KGHSH, CDR2 LQKENI, per germline. V gave up 4 bases and J gave up 1 base; unmatched junction bases: 6. CDR3 length equals 15 residues. The CDR3 region has the DNA TGTGCCAGCTCACTGCAACAGGGGCTCCAAGAGACCCAGTACTTC. This sequence encodes CASSLQQGLQETQYF.

The chain links TRBV4-1 to TRBJ1-2, with 9 bases that match TRBD1. This CDR3 region has 13 residues. Germline-derived CDR1 and CDR2 are MGHRA and YSYEKL. Trimming at V came to 5 bases and at J to 8 bases, leaving 6 bases not matched to a gene. CDR3 nucleotide sequence: TGCGCCAGCAGCTCCGGGACAGGGAAAGGCTACACCTTC. Its protein product is CASSSGTGKGYTF.

This clone has only one observation. The V call is TRBV2, the J call TRBJ2-5; D may be TRBD1 (5 bases). The V end lost 5 bases, the J end lost 4 bases, and 8 bases lay between the germline ends. The CDR3 spans 12 residues. Germline CDR1 reads SNHLY; CDR2 reads FYNNEI. The DNA of the CDR3 is TGTGCCAGCAGTTCCCAGGGAGAGACCCAGTACTTC. As protein: CASSSQGETQYF.

V and J are TRBV6-4 and TRBJ2-5, with 8 bases matching TRBD1. The CDR3 contains 18 residues. In germline, CDR1 is MRHNA, CDR2 SNTAGT. The V gene end was trimmed by 3 bases and the J gene end by 2 bases; junction bases not matched to a gene: 14. The chain's CDR3 is CASSESPRTGLLQETQYF. CDR3 DNA: TGTGCCAGCAGTGAATCCCCCAGGACAGGGCTCCTTCAAGAGACCCAGTACTTC.

The CDR3 spells CASSDSAFTSTDTQYF. CDR3 DNA sequence: TGTGCCAGCAGCGACAGTGCTTTTACTAGCACAGATACGCAGTATTTT. V is TRBV9 and J is TRBJ2-3, with no clear D. The CDR3 consists of 16 residues. Germline V gives CDR1 SGDLS, CDR2 YYNGEE. With 3 bases removed from V and 0 bases from J, the gap between germline ends came to 14 bases.

V usage is TRBV7-9 and J usage is TRBJ2-5; no reliable D call. This CDR3 spans 12 amino acids. The germline V gene has CDR1 SEHNR and CDR2 FQNEAQ (reference sequence). V was trimmed by 7 bases and J by 3 bases, leaving 9 bases between them. This CDR3 is CASTPPEETQYF. The CDR3 region has the DNA TGTGCCAGCACCCCCCCCGAAGAGACCCAGTACTTC.